This T cell receptor beta chain stems from a study of early T cells in non-severe SARS-CoV-2 infection. Looking at the study overall: With bulk RNA from unsorted whole blood as input, sequencing yielded unpaired chains.

The CDR3 contains 13 residues. From germline, CDR1 is SGHVS and CDR2 FNYEAQ. Between the trimmed V and J ends, which lost 5 bases and 13 bases, there was a span of 15 bases. Attached unique molecular identifiers marked individual cDNA molecules. Each CDR3 protein gets one entry after TCRdb re-called the 5' RACE reads with MiXCR. The table has about 61,000 distinct CDR3 sequences, around 11% seen once; the top ten hold 1.2%. The material sequenced was whole blood, taken at baseline. This chain joins TRBV7-6 and TRBJ1-6; D is perhaps TRBD1 (5 bases). The sequence was collected from an adult who was a healthcare worker with PCR-confirmed SARS-CoV-2 infection or an uninfected control (not recorded which). The donor label of this sample is uncertain. For the CDR3, the DNA is TGTGCCAGCAGCGCCCCGGGCCAGGGCCCCCTCCACTTT. Translating gives CASSAPGQGPLHF.